This T cell receptor (beta chain) was observed in a study of shared clonotypes between healthy human individuals. Study at large: Aged between 18 and 49, the donors were a couple of women and a few men. Findings and limits, study-wide: As a rule, naive subsets had a larger estimated richness than memory subsets.

Trimming stripped 7 bases from V and 1 base from J, with 15 bases between. The CDR3 runs 15 residues. Germline V gene sequence: CDR1 SNHLY, CDR2 FYNNEI. CD45RO negativity and positive selection for CCR7 defined naive CD8 cells, a population that excluded terminally differentiated effector memory CD45RA+ cells. On sorted subsets, replicate PCRs used 150 to 250 ng DNA, or some 27,000 T cell genomes. The protocol was immunoSEQ multiplex PCR, while the TCRdb copy is restricted to in-frame clones and leaves out a portion. Altogether 2 million to 2.5 million clones are present, roughly 94% being singletons, with the ten largest covering 0.9% to 1.3%. This clone was observed once. The target antigen is unknown.

The chain uses TRBV2 and TRBJ2-3; weak D call: TRBD1 (6 bases). What was sequenced was naive CD8+ T cells sorted from blood. This TCR derives from a man aged 18-30 years in good health. The CDR3 sequence is CASKTKGVGTDTQYF. Written as DNA, the CDR3 is TGTGCCAGCAAAACAAAGGGGGTAGGCACAGATACGCAGTATTTT.